This TCR beta chain was captured by sequencing in a study of CD4 and CD8 cells across lung adenocarcinoma regions (dated by TCRdb to 2016 to 2019). Broadly, across the study: To look at intratumor heterogeneity in the T cell receptor repertoire, the study compared tumor centers against tumor margins.

Donors were patients with localized lung adenocarcinoma, a subtype of non-small cell lung cancer. These samples came from the centers of localized lung adenocarcinomas. For TCR repertoire analysis, CD4+ T cells from tumor tissue were profiled separately from CD8+ T cells. The protocol used for the library was PCR. TCRdb records HiSeq X Ten as the sequencer. TCRdb ran its own pipeline on the public reads, namely fastp trimming at Q25 and MiXCR clone calling, and kept in-frame beta chains. One record per CDR3 amino acid sequence lists the most common genes and DNA. Recorded for this sample are 7,500 to 9,000 distinct CDR3 sequences; roughly 54% of them occurred a single time. 24% of the sample is in the top ten clones. This clonotype is a singleton in its sample. The antigen it recognizes is unknown. Base qualities are not at hand, and no much larger clone is one base apart. One read alone lends weak support.

Deletion took 1 base off V and 2 bases off J, with a span of 11 bases between the germline ends. Looking up the germline V gene yields CDR1 SGHTA and CDR2 FQGNSA. Spanning cysteine to phenylalanine, the CDR3 consists of 15 amino acids. Kept here is only the CDR3 DNA, which spans 45 bases and is read in frame from base 1. This TCR derives from a female donor with lung adenocarcinoma. The CD4 and CD8 labels of this study may be unreliable. This sequence uses TRBV7-2 and TRBJ2-5, and perhaps TRBD2 as D gene, on 5 matching bases. Sequenced: CD4+ T cells from the center of a lung tumor. Interpreted using the paper, the cell subset or site label stands for: tumor center region. The CDR3: CASSLVRGYQETQYF. The DNA sequence is given as TGTGCCAGCAGCTTAGTACGCGGGTATCAAGAGACCCAGTACTTC.